Sequencing of this T cell receptor (beta chain) was carried out in a study of T-cell memory formation after mild COVID-19. Across the study: Among the donors, TCR clusters were largely specific to each donor.

Findings and limits, study-wide: Clones shrinking between day 15 and 85 showed a balanced CD4/CD8 split, and those that grew later tilted toward CD4+. Pre-infection memory already had some responding clones, implying cross-reactive memory joined.

The 5'RACE method, run with constant-segment primers, produced TCR alpha and TCR beta cDNA libraries (carrying sample barcodes and UMIs). TCRdb reanalysed the 5' RACE reads using MiXCR and keeps one entry per CDR3 protein. The sample records 450,000 to 650,000 distinct CDR3 sequences, roughly 20% being singletons. This clonotype appeared many times. Its specificity is not known. Sequencing was done on a sample of PBMCs or a T cell subset sorted from them (not recorded which). This receptor was obtained from an adult woman who had mild COVID-19 (a few samples of this study predate the infection). Cell type and time point are not known.

CDR3 DNA: TGCGCCAGCAGCTTCGGGGGATTTTACACTGAAGCTTTCTTT. This encodes CASSFGGFYTEAFF. This sequence joins TRBV5-1 and TRBJ1-1, with D possibly being TRBD1 (5 bases). This CDR3 region has 14 residues. V gave up 2 bases and J gave up 3 bases, with 11 bases separating them. CDR1 and CDR2 from the germline V gene are SGHRS and YFSETQ.